A selection of T cell receptor beta chains follows, all from one sample in a study of blood T cell repertoires in COVID-19. Clones were read by immunoSEQ multiplex PCR, and TCRdb kept only the in-frame ones, dropping some. The sample records a few hundred thousand clones, around 83% being singletons. Material for sequencing was PBMCs or T cells enriched from blood (not recorded which). These receptors all come from a woman aged 40 to 50 with acute COVID-19. Each CDR3 is given with its conserved first and last residue. Each record gives: CDR3 length, J gene, V gene, D gene, clone size, CDR3 DNA, CDR3 protein. D genes are given only for firm matches. Not all rows give a size; the values are once, few, many and, for expanded clones, a class.

13,TRBJ2-3,TRBV12-3/TRBV12-4,.,.,TGTGCCAGCAGTCCAACGACAACAGATACGCAGTATTTT,CASSPTTTDTQYF
16,TRBJ1-6,TRBV4-3,.,.,TGCGCCAGCAGCCAATCGGGAGGCCAGGGAGCTTCACCCCTCCACTTT,CASSQSGGQGASPLHF
15,TRBJ2-7,TRBV6-2/TRBV6-3,.,.,TGTGCCAGCAGTGCACTACGGGTTTCCTCCTACGAGCAGTACTTC,CASSALRVSSYEQYF
11,TRBJ2-7,TRBV20-1,.,.,TGCAGGGGCAGGGCTGGGGAAGAGCAGTACTTC,CRGRAGEEQYF
17,TRBJ2-1,TRBV19,TRBD1,.,TGTGCCAGTAGTATCCAAATGACAGGGGGCTTTTACAATGAGCAGTTCTTC,CASSIQMTGGFYNEQFF
17,TRBJ1-3,TRBV5-8,TRBD1,.,TGTGCCAGCAGCTTCAGAAGGGGGACAGGGCGAGGAAACACCATATATTTT,CASSFRRGTGRGNTIYF
15,TRBJ1-4,TRBV15,.,.,TGTGCCACCAGCGACGCAGGCAGGGTGGATGAAAAACTGTTTTTT,CATSDAGRVDEKLFF
18,TRBJ1-2,TRBV3-1/TRBV3-2,TRBD1,.,TGTGCCAGCAGCCATCAACCGGGACAGGGATCGCATAACTATGGCTACACCTTC,CASSHQPGQGSHNYGYTF
15,TRBJ1-1,TRBV19,.,.,TGTGCCAGTAGTCTAAGGGAAGGGAGGTTCACTGAAGCTTTCTTT,CASSLREGRFTEAFF
14,TRBJ1-6,TRBV7-9,TRBD1,.,TGTGCCAGCAGCGGGACAGGGCCCAGTTCACCCCTCCACTTT,CASSGTGPSSPLHF
14,TRBJ1-1,TRBV5-8,.,.,TGTGCCAGCAGCACGGGACTCTTGAACACTGAAGCTTTCTTT,CASSTGLLNTEAFF
16,TRBJ2-2,TRBV5-1,TRBD2,.,TGCGCCAGCAGCTTGCCCGGGACTAGATCCACCGGGGAGCTGTTTTTT,CASSLPGTRSTGELFF
12,TRBJ1-2,TRBV5-1,.,.,TGCGCCAGCAGCCTAGGGGACTATGGCTACACCTTC,CASSLGDYGYTF
15,TRBJ2-2,TRBV19,.,.,TGTGCCAGTAGTATCGGGGGGCGGGGCACCGGGGAGCTGTTTTTT,CASSIGGRGTGELFF
13,TRBJ1-5,TRBV30,.,.,TGTGCCTGGAGTGTAAGGCAGGGCCTGCCCCAGCATTTT,CAWSVRQGLPQHF
13,TRBJ1-2,TRBV7-9,.,.,TGTGCCAGCAGCCCCAGGCGAGATTTTGGCTACACCTTC,CASSPRRDFGYTF
14,TRBJ1-2,TRBV18,TRBD1,.,TGTGCCAGCTCACTTAGGGGACAGGAGTATGGCTACACCTTC,CASSLRGQEYGYTF
14,TRBJ1-2,TRBV20-1,TRBD1,.,TGCAGTGCTAGTGGTGACAGGGGTAACTATGGCTACACCTTC,CSASGDRGNYGYTF
16,TRBJ2-3,TRBV12-2,.,once,TGTGCAAGTCGCTTAGTTGGGACAGGGCACACTAGCCTGCAGTATTTT,CASRLVGTGHTSLQYF
18,TRBJ2-3,TRBV7-9,TRBD2,.,TGTGCCAGCAGCGCCTTACTAGCGGGGCATTTAAGCACAGATACGCAGTATTTT,CASSALLAGHLSTDTQYF
15,TRBJ1-2,TRBV30,.,.,TGTGCCTGGAGTGTACACCTACAGTCTGCCTATGGCTACACCTTC,CAWSVHLQSAYGYTF
14,TRBJ2-7,TRBV7-8,.,.,TGTGCCAGCAGCTTAATGCGGGCCGCCTACGAGCAGTACTTC,CASSLMRAAYEQYF
15,TRBJ2-1,TRBV6-4,.,.,TGTGCCAGCAGTGACTCAGGGGGAGCCTACAATGAGCAGTTCTTC,CASSDSGGAYNEQFF
13,TRBJ1-5,TRBV10-2,TRBD1,.,TGCGCCAGCAGGACAGGGGGCAATCAGCCCCAGCATTTT,CASRTGGNQPQHF
16,TRBJ2-4,TRBV5-8,TRBD2,once,TGTGCCAGCCGCTCTCGGGAGGGAAGAGCCAAAAACATTCAGTACTTC,CASRSREGRAKNIQYF
15,TRBJ1-3,TRBV7-2,.,.,TGTGCCAGCAGCCCAGGGAACCCGCCTGGAAACACCATATATTTT,CASSPGNPPGNTIYF